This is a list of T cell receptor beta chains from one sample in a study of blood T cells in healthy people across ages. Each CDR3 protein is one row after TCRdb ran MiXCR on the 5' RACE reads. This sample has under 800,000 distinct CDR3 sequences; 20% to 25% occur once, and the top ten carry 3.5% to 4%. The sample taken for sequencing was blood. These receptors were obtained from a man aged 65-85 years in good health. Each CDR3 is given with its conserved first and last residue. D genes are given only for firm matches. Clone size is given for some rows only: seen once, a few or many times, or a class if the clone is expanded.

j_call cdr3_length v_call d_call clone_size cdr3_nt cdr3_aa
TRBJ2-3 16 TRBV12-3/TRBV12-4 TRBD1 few TGTGCCAGCAGTCAACAGGGGGCAATTAGCACAGATACGCAGTATTTT CASSQQGAISTDTQYF
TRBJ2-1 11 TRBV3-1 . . TGTGCCAGCAGCCTATACAATGAGCAGTCCTTC CASSLYNEQSF
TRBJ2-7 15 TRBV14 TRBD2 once TGTGCCAGCAGCCCAGGACTAGCGAGGACCTACGAGCAGTACTTC CASSPGLARTYEQYF
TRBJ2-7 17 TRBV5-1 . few TGCGCCAGCAGCTTGGGGGTAGCGTCTAGGTGGACCTACGAGCAGTACTTC CASSLGVASRWTYEQYF
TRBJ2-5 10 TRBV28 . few TGTGCCAGCAGAGACGAGACCCAGTACTTC CASRDETQYF
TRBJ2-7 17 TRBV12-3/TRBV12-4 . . TGTGCCAGCAGTTTAGTGGACAGAGCCGCCTCAAATTACGAGCAGTACTTC CASSLVDRAASNYEQYF
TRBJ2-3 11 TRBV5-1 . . TGCGCCAGCAGCTTGGAGTATATGCAGTATTTT CASSLEYMQYF
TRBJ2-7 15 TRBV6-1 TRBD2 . TGTGCCAGCATCCACGGACTAGCGGGCTCCTACGAGCAGTACTTC CASIHGLAGSYEQYF
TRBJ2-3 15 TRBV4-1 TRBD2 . TGCGCCAGCAGCCCCGGGACTAGTGGGACCTCCGCGCAGTATTTT CASSPGTSGTSAQYF
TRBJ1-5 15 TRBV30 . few TGTGCCTGGAGCCGGCGAGGGCGTAGCAATCAGCCCCAGCATTTT CAWSRRGRSNQPQHF
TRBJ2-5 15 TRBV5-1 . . TGCGCCAGCAGCTCCCTATCTAGCGTACAAGAGACCCAGTACTTC CASSSLSSVQETQYF
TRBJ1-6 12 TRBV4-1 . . TGCGCCAGCAGCCAAGATCGTTCACCCCTCCACTTT CASSQDRSPLHF
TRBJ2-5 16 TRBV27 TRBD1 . TGTGCCAGCAGCCAGGACAGGGGAGGGCGTGGAGAGACCCAGTACTTC CASSQDRGGRGETQYF
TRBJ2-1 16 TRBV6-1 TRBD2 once TGTGCCAGCAGTATATCTAGCGGGACCTCCTACAATGAGCAGTTCTTC CASSISSGTSYNEQFF
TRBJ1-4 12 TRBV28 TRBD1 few TGTGCCAGCACTACAGGGGGCGGAAAACTGTTTTTT CASTTGGGKLFF
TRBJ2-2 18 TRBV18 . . TGTGCCAGCTCACCAAGAGAAACTTTCGGCAGACACACCGGGGAGCTGTTTTTT CASSPRETFGRHTGELFF
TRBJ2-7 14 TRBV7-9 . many TGTGCCAGCAGCTTAGCTCCCGGACTGAACGAGCAGTACTTC CASSLAPGLNEQYF
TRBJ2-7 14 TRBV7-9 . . TGTGCCAGCAGCGTCCTAGACGGGATCTACGAGCAGTACTTC CASSVLDGIYEQYF
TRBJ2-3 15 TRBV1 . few TGCACCCACCGCCAGGCGGGAGGCGGGGCAGATACGCAGTATTTT CTHRQAGGGADTQYF
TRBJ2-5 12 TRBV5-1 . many TGTGCCAGCAGTTTTAGGGAAGAGACCCAGTACTTC CASSFREETQYF
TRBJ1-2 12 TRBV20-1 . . TGCAGTGCTAAAGGGGAGGTTTATGGCTACACCTTC CSAKGEVYGYTF
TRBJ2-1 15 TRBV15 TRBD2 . TGTGCCACCAGCAGAGATTGGATAGCGGGGGGCCAGCAGTTCTTC CATSRDWIAGGQQFF